This T cell receptor (beta chain) was captured in a study of human CD8 memory T cell subsets. The study's findings and limits: While effector memory cells differed, stem-like memory and precursor exhausted T cells had similarly high diversity. Chao1 estimates pointed to stem-like memory T cells having more diversity than precursor exhausted T cells did.

The study used negative magnetic separation to enrich total CD8+ T cells. CDR3 length: 14 amino acids. Looked up from germline, CDR1 is LNHDA and CDR2 is SQIVND (reference sequence). A remark on this clonotype: Antigen: not known.

By UMI-labeled 5' RACE, the TCR beta libraries were made. Under the authors' procedure: Every TCR beta library contained from about 2,700 to 20,000 functional CDR3 beta clonotypes. TCRdb reanalyzed the 5' RACE reads and collapses them to one entry per CDR3 protein, without DNA. TCRdb, not the original authors, processed these V and J calls. This sample lists about 17,000 distinct CDR3 sequences; its ten largest clones have less than 6%. This receptor was obtained from a human donor in good health. J is TRBJ1-2 and V is TRBV19; TCRdb proposes TRBD1, but this gene call is untestable without DNA. Sequencing was carried out using CD8+ T cells from PBMCs. The CDR3: CASSATGTGNGYTF.